There are a few counts of the clone carrying this T cell receptor beta chain. The data were obtained in a study of identical twins. Trimming took 2 bases from V and 4 from J, leaving 23 bases between them. This CDR3 contains 18 residues. CDR1 is ENHRY, CDR2 SYGVKD, per germline. TCRdb re-called the 5' RACE reads through MiXCR, storing one row per CDR3 protein. Among some 1,700,000 distinct CDR3 sequences listed, around a third were seen once. This TCR was recovered from a newborn girl in good health. The sample was cord blood. J is TRBJ2-5 and V is TRBV10-3, with a possible D match to TRBD2 (5 bases). In DNA, the CDR3 is TGTGCCATCAGTGAGCAAAACCTTCTCCGGGATCGCACAGAGACCCAGTACTTC. This sequence encodes CAISEQNLLRDRTETQYF.